The rows below give T cell receptor beta chains drawn from one sample of a study of cytomegalovirus exposure and HLA in healthy donors. Libraries were prepared by immunoSEQ multiplex PCR; TCRdb keeps only in-frame clonotypes and omits some of them. Here the sample spans 150,000 or so clones, 75% to 80% being singletons. Sequenced input: PBMCs. The receptors come from a man aged 45-65 years in good health and CMV-seropositive. CDR3s include the opening cysteine and the closing phenylalanine or tryptophan. The order of the fields is V gene, J gene, D gene, clone size, CDR3 protein, CDR3 DNA. The D gene is left open where the match is weak. Rows may omit the clone size; those that give it use once, few, many or a size class.

V gene: TRBV10-3; J gene: TRBJ1-1; D gene: NA; clone size: NA; CDR3 protein: CAISAQVKNTEAFF; CDR3 DNA: TGTGCCATCAGTGCACAGGTTAAGAACACTGAAGCTTTCTTT
V gene: TRBV6-5; J gene: TRBJ2-3; D gene: TRBD1; clone size: NA; CDR3 protein: CASRGQGASYTQYF; CDR3 DNA: TGTGCCAGCAGGGGACAGGGGGCTTCGTATACGCAGTATTTT
V gene: TRBV7-2; J gene: TRBJ2-1; D gene: TRBD2; clone size: NA; CDR3 protein: CASSSGTRVREQFF; CDR3 DNA: TGTGCCAGCAGCTCTGGGACTAGAGTCCGTGAGCAGTTCTTC
V gene: TRBV9; J gene: TRBJ2-1; D gene: TRBD2; clone size: NA; CDR3 protein: CASSVGGGINNEQFF; CDR3 DNA: TGTGCCAGCAGCGTGGGCGGGGGGATAAACAATGAGCAGTTCTTC
V gene: TRBV25-1; J gene: TRBJ2-5; D gene: TRBD1; clone size: NA; CDR3 protein: CASSEWDRATQYF; CDR3 DNA: TGTGCCAGCAGTGAGTGGGACAGGGCGACCCAGTACTTC
V gene: TRBV2; J gene: TRBJ1-6; D gene: NA; clone size: NA; CDR3 protein: CARRQVLIDSPLHF; CDR3 DNA: TGTGCCAGGAGACAGGTTCTAATTGATTCACCCCTCCACTTT
V gene: TRBV15; J gene: TRBJ1-3; D gene: NA; clone size: NA; CDR3 protein: CATSPQGGNTIYF; CDR3 DNA: TGTGCCACCAGCCCGCAGGGGGGAAACACCATATATTTT
V gene: TRBV7-9; J gene: TRBJ2-2; D gene: NA; clone size: NA; CDR3 protein: CASSLARWTELTGELFF; CDR3 DNA: TGTGCCAGCAGCTTAGCGCGTTGGACAGAGCTGACCGGGGAGCTGTTTTTT
V gene: TRBV6-1; J gene: TRBJ2-1; D gene: TRBD1; clone size: NA; CDR3 protein: CASSGGQGWVNEQFF; CDR3 DNA: TGTGCCAGCAGTGGAGGACAGGGGTGGGTTAATGAGCAGTTCTTC
V gene: TRBV4-1; J gene: TRBJ1-4; D gene: TRBD1; clone size: few; CDR3 protein: CASSHSTDRANEKLFF; CDR3 DNA: TGCGCCAGCAGCCATTCGACGGACAGGGCTAATGAAAAACTGTTTTTT
V gene: TRBV7-2; J gene: TRBJ2-3; D gene: TRBD2; clone size: NA; CDR3 protein: CASSLEGRGVPPTDTQYF; CDR3 DNA: TGTGCCAGCAGCTTAGAGGGGCGGGGGGTCCCCCCCACAGATACGCAGTATTTT
V gene: TRBV19; J gene: TRBJ1-1; D gene: TRBD1; clone size: NA; CDR3 protein: CASSPLTGVTVAFF; CDR3 DNA: TGTGCCAGTAGTCCGTTGACAGGGGTCACTGTAGCTTTCTTT
V gene: TRBV6-5; J gene: TRBJ2-5; D gene: NA; clone size: NA; CDR3 protein: CASRGAGVQETQYF; CDR3 DNA: TGTGCCAGCAGAGGGGCCGGAGTCCAAGAGACCCAGTACTTC
V gene: TRBV10-3; J gene: TRBJ1-1; D gene: TRBD1; clone size: NA; CDR3 protein: CAISDTQGGNTEAFF; CDR3 DNA: TGTGCCATCAGTGACACACAGGGGGGGAACACTGAAGCTTTCTTT
V gene: TRBV9; J gene: TRBJ1-2; D gene: TRBD1; clone size: NA; CDR3 protein: CASSPGMGQDNYGYTF; CDR3 DNA: TGTGCCAGCAGCCCCGGGATGGGACAGGATAACTATGGCTACACCTTC
V gene: TRBV7-2; J gene: TRBJ1-5; D gene: TRBD1; clone size: NA; CDR3 protein: CASSLGQGNQPQHF; CDR3 DNA: TGTGCCAGCAGCTTAGGACAGGGTAATCAGCCCCAGCATTTT
V gene: TRBV5-4; J gene: TRBJ2-2; D gene: TRBD1; clone size: NA; CDR3 protein: CASSPDRALTGELFF; CDR3 DNA: TGTGCCAGCAGCCCGGACAGGGCGCTGACCGGGGAGCTGTTTTTT
V gene: TRBV5-1; J gene: TRBJ1-1; D gene: NA; clone size: few; CDR3 protein: CASSLSTTFNTEAFF; CDR3 DNA: TGCGCCAGCAGCTTATCAACTACCTTTAACACTGAAGCTTTCTTT
V gene: TRBV19; J gene: TRBJ1-4; D gene: NA; clone size: few; CDR3 protein: CASSIDLRVNEKLFF; CDR3 DNA: TGTGCCAGTAGTATAGATCTCAGGGTGAATGAAAAACTGTTTTTT
V gene: TRBV2; J gene: TRBJ1-5; D gene: NA; clone size: NA; CDR3 protein: CASGREPQPQHF; CDR3 DNA: TGTGCCAGCGGGAGGGAACCTCAGCCCCAGCATTTT
V gene: TRBV28; J gene: TRBJ1-5; D gene: NA; clone size: once; CDR3 protein: CASSLPLNSNQPQHF; CDR3 DNA: TGTGCCAGCAGTTTGCCACTTAATAGCAATCAGCCCCAGCATTTT
V gene: TRBV18; J gene: TRBJ1-1; D gene: NA; clone size: once; CDR3 protein: CASSRQFERGTEAFF; CDR3 DNA: TGTGCCAGCTCACGCCAGTTCGAAAGAGGGACTGAAGCTTTCTTT
V gene: TRBV9; J gene: TRBJ2-2; D gene: TRBD2; clone size: NA; CDR3 protein: CASSVGPSGGAWSGELFF; CDR3 DNA: TGTGCCAGCAGCGTAGGCCCTAGCGGGGGGGCCTGGTCCGGGGAGCTGTTTTTT
V gene: TRBV4-1; J gene: TRBJ1-5; D gene: NA; clone size: NA; CDR3 protein: CASSQDFSRGVKGNQPQHF; CDR3 DNA: TGCGCCAGCAGCCAAGACTTTTCCCGAGGAGTGAAAGGCAATCAGCCCCAGCATTTT
V gene: TRBV9; J gene: TRBJ2-1; D gene: TRBD2; clone size: NA; CDR3 protein: CASKRTSGAGEQFF; CDR3 DNA: TGTGCCAGCAAACGGACTAGCGGGGCAGGAGAGCAGTTCTTC
V gene: TRBV20-1; J gene: TRBJ2-5; D gene: NA; clone size: NA; CDR3 protein: CSDGETQYF; CDR3 DNA: TGCAGTGACGGGGAGACCCAGTACTTC
V gene: TRBV25-1; J gene: TRBJ2-1; D gene: TRBD1; clone size: NA; CDR3 protein: CASRGTGRYNEQFF; CDR3 DNA: TGTGCCAGCAGAGGGACAGGCCGCTACAATGAGCAGTTCTTC
V gene: TRBV5-1; J gene: TRBJ1-2; D gene: TRBD1; clone size: NA; CDR3 protein: CASSLATGTGGDGYTF; CDR3 DNA: TGCGCCAGCAGCTTGGCAACCGGGACAGGGGGCGACGGCTACACCTTC
V gene: TRBV19; J gene: TRBJ2-7; D gene: TRBD1; clone size: NA; CDR3 protein: CASSIGGTGVYEQYF; CDR3 DNA: TGTGCCAGTAGTATAGGGGGGACAGGGGTCTACGAGCAGTACTTC
V gene: TRBV11-2; J gene: TRBJ1-2; D gene: NA; clone size: NA; CDR3 protein: CASSLDRDDYGYTF; CDR3 DNA: TGTGCCAGCAGCTTAGACAGGGATGACTATGGCTACACCTTC
V gene: TRBV5-1; J gene: TRBJ1-2; D gene: NA; clone size: NA; CDR3 protein: CASSQDTLDGGYTF; CDR3 DNA: TGCGCCAGCAGCCAGGACACCCTAGATGGTGGCTACACCTTC
V gene: TRBV30; J gene: TRBJ2-7; D gene: TRBD2; clone size: NA; CDR3 protein: CAWSGGGRYEQYF; CDR3 DNA: TGTGCCTGGAGTGGGGGGGGACGATACGAGCAGTACTTC
V gene: TRBV28; J gene: TRBJ1-2; D gene: TRBD1; clone size: NA; CDR3 protein: CASRSAGTGGYGYTF; CDR3 DNA: TGTGCCAGCAGATCGGCCGGGACAGGGGGCTACGGCTACACCTTC
V gene: TRBV6-1; J gene: TRBJ1-2; D gene: TRBD1; clone size: few; CDR3 protein: CASSEGTGALGYGYTF; CDR3 DNA: TGTGCCAGCAGTGAAGGGACAGGGGCTCTGGGCTATGGCTACACCTTC
V gene: TRBV4-1; J gene: TRBJ1-2; D gene: NA; clone size: NA; CDR3 protein: CASRPTQDRTGGYTF; CDR3 DNA: TGCGCCAGCAGACCTACTCAAGACAGGACGGGCGGCTACACCTTC
V gene: TRBV6-6; J gene: TRBJ1-4; D gene: TRBD1; clone size: few; CDR3 protein: CASSSPGQGGRELFF; CDR3 DNA: TGTGCCAGCAGTTCCCCGGGACAGGGGGGCAGAGAACTGTTTTTT
V gene: TRBV7-2; J gene: TRBJ2-6; D gene: TRBD1; clone size: NA; CDR3 protein: CASSPRDRGPFSGANVLTF; CDR3 DNA: TGTGCCAGCAGCCCCCGGGACAGGGGCCCCTTCTCTGGGGCCAACGTCCTGACTTTC
V gene: TRBV19; J gene: TRBJ1-5; D gene: NA; clone size: once; CDR3 protein: CASSETYRVRSNQPQHF; CDR3 DNA: TGTGCCAGTAGTGAAACCTACAGGGTCCGTAGCAATCAGCCCCAGCATTTT
V gene: TRBV10-1; J gene: TRBJ1-6; D gene: NA; clone size: NA; CDR3 protein: CASSEARNSPLHF; CDR3 DNA: TGCGCCAGCAGTGAGGCCAGGAATTCACCCCTCCACTTT
V gene: TRBV5-1; J gene: TRBJ1-6; D gene: TRBD1; clone size: few; CDR3 protein: CASSLDGQGNSPLHF; CDR3 DNA: TGCGCCAGCAGCTTGGATGGACAGGGAAATTCACCCCTCCACTTT
V gene: TRBV11-3; J gene: TRBJ2-3; D gene: TRBD2; clone size: once; CDR3 protein: CASSLDRAGGTDTQYF; CDR3 DNA: TGTGCCAGCAGCTTAGATCGAGCGGGGGGTACAGATACGCAGTATTTT
V gene: TRBV7-2; J gene: TRBJ2-3; D gene: TRBD2; clone size: once; CDR3 protein: CASSLDGGGLRRDTQYF; CDR3 DNA: TGTGCCAGCAGCTTAGATGGCGGGGGGCTCCGTCGGGATACGCAGTATTTT
V gene: TRBV5-1; J gene: TRBJ1-1; D gene: NA; clone size: NA; CDR3 protein: CASSFGGTEAFF; CDR3 DNA: TGCGCCAGCAGCTTTGGGGGGACTGAAGCTTTCTTT
V gene: TRBV7-6; J gene: TRBJ2-2; D gene: NA; clone size: NA; CDR3 protein: CASSQTNRGGELFF; CDR3 DNA: TGTGCCAGCAGTCAAACGAATAGAGGCGGGGAGCTGTTTTTT
V gene: TRBV6-1; J gene: TRBJ1-5; D gene: NA; clone size: NA; CDR3 protein: CASSEVVQWGPSDQPQHF; CDR3 DNA: TGTGCCAGCAGTGAAGTTGTACAGTGGGGCCCCAGTGATCAGCCCCAGCATTTT
V gene: TRBV7-9; J gene: TRBJ2-2; D gene: NA; clone size: NA; CDR3 protein: CASSAAANTGELFF; CDR3 DNA: TGTGCCAGCTCGGCGGCCGCGAACACCGGGGAGCTGTTTTTT
V gene: TRBV5-1; J gene: TRBJ1-3; D gene: TRBD1; clone size: NA; CDR3 protein: CASKRGTARFSGNTIYF; CDR3 DNA: TGCGCCAGCAAACGGGGGACAGCCAGGTTCTCTGGAAACACCATATATTTT
V gene: TRBV4-2; J gene: TRBJ2-3; D gene: NA; clone size: once; CDR3 protein: CASSQVLTDTQYF; CDR3 DNA: TGTGCCAGCAGCCAAGTCCTCACAGATACGCAGTATTTT
V gene: TRBV2; J gene: TRBJ2-3; D gene: TRBD2; clone size: NA; CDR3 protein: CASRRTSVDTQYF; CDR3 DNA: TGTGCCAGCCGGCGGACTAGCGTAGATACGCAGTATTTT
V gene: TRBV5-1; J gene: TRBJ1-1; D gene: TRBD1; clone size: NA; CDR3 protein: CASGEQGVRDTEAFF; CDR3 DNA: TGCGCCAGTGGGGAGCAGGGGGTAAGGGACACTGAAGCTTTCTTT
V gene: TRBV11-2; J gene: TRBJ1-6; D gene: NA; clone size: NA; CDR3 protein: CASSSESYSPLHF; CDR3 DNA: TGTGCCAGCAGCTCCGAGTCCTATTCACCCCTCCACTTT
V gene: TRBV5-1; J gene: TRBJ1-1; D gene: NA; clone size: NA; CDR3 protein: CASSLAGNTEAFF; CDR3 DNA: TGCGCCAGCAGCTTAGCTGGGAACACTGAAGCTTTCTTT
V gene: TRBV15; J gene: TRBJ2-7; D gene: TRBD2; clone size: NA; CDR3 protein: CATSRSGISYF; CDR3 DNA: TGTGCCACCAGCAGAAGCGGGATCTCGTACTTC
V gene: TRBV4-2; J gene: TRBJ2-5; D gene: NA; clone size: NA; CDR3 protein: CASSPEAGAETQYF; CDR3 DNA: TGTGCCAGCAGCCCGGAGGCTGGCGCGGAGACCCAGTACTTC